Shown below are 20 T cell receptor beta chains from a single sample sequenced in a study of blood T cell repertoires in COVID-19 (dated by TCRdb to the early 2020s). The method behind the library was the immunoSEQ multiplex PCR assay. TCRdb carries this immuneACCESS record with in-frame sequences only. Its versions omit some clonotypes, under half of them owing to an unresolved V gene in the studies checked, with the rest unexplained. The sample records some 120,000 clones, approximately 74% of which are singletons. The ten largest make up approximately 6% of the sample. Sequenced: peripheral blood. These receptors were taken from an elderly man with COVID-19, enrolled during active disease.

The count of this clone is one. This chain connects TRBV15 to TRBJ2-6, with TRBD1 identical over 7 bases. V gave up 1 base and J gave up 3 bases; unmatched junction bases: 9. The CDR3 is 18 amino acids. The germline V gene has CDR1 LNHNV and CDR2 YYDKDF (reference sequence). CDR3 DNA sequence: TGTGCCACCAGCAGAGGTGAAACAGGGGCGGATGGGGCCAACGTCCTGACTTTC. Protein sequence: CATSRGETGADGANVLTF.

This chain links TRBV4-3 with TRBJ2-5; TRBD1 is a possible D gene (5 bases). Per the germline V gene, CDR1 is LGHNA and CDR2 is YSLEER. The CDR3 is 14 amino acids. V was pared by 1 base and J by 7 bases, with 13 bases between. The CDR3 reads CASSQGSAQGTQYF. Here the CDR3 DNA reads TGCGCCAGCAGCCAAGGATCAGCTCAGGGGACCCAGTACTTC.

The chain recombines TRBV11-2 with TRBJ2-3, with D uncertain. Germline-derived CDR1 and CDR2 are SGHAT and FQNNGV. The V end lost 1 base, the J end lost 6 bases, and 11 bases lay between the germline ends. The CDR3 runs 14 residues. CDR3 loop: CASSLGAILDTQYF. In DNA form, the CDR3 reads TGTGCCAGCAGCTTAGGGGCCATTCTGGATACGCAGTATTTT.

This chain links TRBV11-3 with TRBJ1-2, with D possibly being TRBD1 (5 bases). The CDR3 sequence is 12 residues long. V was cut by 5 bases and J by 6 bases, with 10 bases left in between. Germline V CDR1 and CDR2: SGHNT, YENEEA. The CDR3 DNA sequence: TGTGCCAGCAGCCAGGGAGGACATGGCTACACCTTC. This codes for CASSQGGHGYTF.

V gene TRBV7-8 combines with J gene TRBJ2-7, with 10 nucleotides matching TRBD2. The CDR3 is 16 residues long. Trimming removed 1 base from V and 1 base from J; junction bases left unmatched: 4. Germline lookup yields CDR1 SGHVS and CDR2 FQNEAQ. CDR3 sequence: CASSLVLAGVSYEQYF. The CDR3 DNA is TGTGCCAGCAGCTTAGTCCTAGCGGGAGTTTCCTACGAGCAGTACTTC.

The rearrangement joins TRBV29-1 to TRBJ2-1; D may be TRBD1 (5 bases). Per germline, CDR1 SQVTM and CDR2 ANQGSEA. This CDR3 comprises 15 residues. V was cut by 3 bases and J by 3 bases, with 15 bases left in between. The DNA for the CDR3 is TGCAGCGTTGATGCCCAGTGGGGCTACTACAATGAGCAGTTCTTC. Residues: CSVDAQWGYYNEQFF.

The chain couples TRBV6-5 to TRBJ1-3, with TRBD1 identical over 7 bases. J lost 2 bases, V lost 0 bases, and 4 bases had no gene match. Germline V gives CDR1 MNHEY, CDR2 SVGAGI. There are 16 residues in the CDR3. This CDR3 is CASSYSGDRTGNTIYF. CDR3 DNA: TGTGCCAGCAGTTACTCGGGGGACAGAACTGGAAACACCATATATTTT.

The rearrangement uses TRBV2 and TRBJ2-2; TRBD1 agrees at 8 bases. The CDR3 runs 15 residues. The V and J ends lost 2 bases and 4 bases, in that order; junction bases with no gene match: 3. Germline CDR1 is SNHLY and CDR2 is FYNNEI. The CDR3 loop reads CASSETGGITGELFF. The CDR3 nucleotides are TGTGCCAGCAGTGAAACAGGGGGAATCACCGGGGAGCTGTTTTTT.

The CDR3 DNA reads TGTGCCAGCAGTCGGGGACTAGCGGGAGACAATGAGCAGTTCTTC. The encoded protein is CASSRGLAGDNEQFF. The chain has TRBV6-4 and TRBJ2-1; 14 nucleotides line up with TRBD2. Germline lookup yields CDR1 MRHNA and CDR2 SNTAGT. This CDR3 has 15 residues. V lost 5 bases to trimming and J lost 5 bases; unmatched junction nucleotides: 2.

The chain recombines TRBV19 with TRBJ2-2; perhaps TRBD2 as D (6 bases). Trimming cost V 7 bases and J 1 base, with 7 bases left between them. There are 13 residues in the CDR3. Germline V lookup: CDR1 LNHDA, CDR2 SQIVND (reference sequence). CDR3 DNA sequence: TGTGCCAGTAACGGGAGGAACACCGGGGAGCTGTTTTTT. Its protein product is CASNGRNTGELFF.

CDR3 loop: CASRTSGTYEQYF. CDR3 nucleotide sequence: TGTGCCAGCCGGACTAGCGGCACCTACGAGCAGTACTTC. The rearrangement joins TRBV19 to TRBJ2-7, with 10 bases matching TRBD2. Germline V gene lookup returns CDR1 LNHDA and CDR2 SQIVND (reference sequence). The length of the CDR3 is 13 residues. Trimming cost V 9 bases and J 2 bases; bases outside gene matches: 4.

This clone was counted a single time. The rearrangement links TRBV3-1 (or the pseudogene TRBV3-2) to TRBJ2-2; D not resolved. Germline V CDR1 and CDR2: LGHDT, YNNKEL (reference sequence). The CDR3 runs 15 residues. Trimming pared 0 bases from V and 3 bases from J, leaving 8 bases between. The CDR3 region is CASSQDELHTGELFF. For the CDR3, the DNA is TGTGCCAGCAGCCAAGATGAACTCCACACCGGGGAGCTGTTTTTT.

In DNA form, the CDR3 reads TGTGCCAGCAGTTCGACTCCGGGACAGGAAACCTCCGGCAATGAGCAGTTCTTC. It specifies CASSSTPGQETSGNEQFF. The gene calls are TRBV27 and TRBJ2-1; 8 bases are shared with TRBD1. The germline CDR1 and CDR2 sequences are MNHEY and SMNVEV (reference sequence). J gave up 6 bases and V 4 bases, and 17 bases lay outside the gene matches. This CDR3 has 18 residues.

This chain links TRBV28 with TRBJ2-7; 11 bases are shared with TRBD2. Germline assignment: CDR1 MDHEN and CDR2 SYDVKM. J was trimmed by 6 bases and V by 4 bases; bases with no gene match: 11. CDR3 length equals 16 residues. CDR3 bases: TGTGCCAGCAGTTCACAGACTAGCGGGACCCCCTTCGAGCAGTACTTC. The encoded protein is CASSSQTSGTPFEQYF.

The J gene is TRBJ2-7, the V gene TRBV28; D is uncertain. V dropped 4 bases and J dropped 4 bases, with 5 bases sitting between them. Germline V gene data show CDR1 as MDHEN and CDR2 as SYDVKM. The CDR3 spans 11 residues. The CDR3 loop is CASSSRYEQYF. In nucleotides, the CDR3 is TGTGCCAGCAGTTCTAGATACGAGCAGTACTTC.

This clone qualifies as medium-sized. The chain couples TRBV27 to TRBJ1-1, with TRBD1 matching over 7 bases. The CDR3 is 14 residues long. V lost 4 bases to trimming and J lost 3 bases; unmatched junction nucleotides: 5. CDR1 and CDR2 (germline): MNHEY, SMNVEV (reference sequence). DNA for the CDR3: TGTGCCAGCAGTTCCCGGGACAGCTACACTGAAGCTTTCTTT. It encodes CASSSRDSYTEAFF.

The chain carries TRBV6-5 and TRBJ2-2; 9 bases are a match to TRBD1. The CDR3 sequence is 14 residues long. Trimming took 4 bases from V and 5 from J; bases not matched to a gene: 2. Germline-derived CDR1 and CDR2 are MNHEY and SVGAGI. The CDR3 DNA reads as TGTGCCAGCAGTTCCGGACAGGGGACCGGGGAGCTGTTTTTT. Translating gives CASSSGQGTGELFF.

The chain couples TRBV6-5 to TRBJ1-2, with D uncertain. Germline V gives CDR1 MNHEY, CDR2 SVGAGI. The CDR3 extends over 16 amino acids. V dropped 4 bases and J dropped 2 bases, with 17 bases sitting between them. The CDR3 DNA sequence: TGTGCCAGCAGTTCAGCGGGCAGCCGAGGGAACTATGGCTACACCTTC. Protein: CASSSAGSRGNYGYTF.

The chain couples TRBV5-4 to TRBJ2-3; TRBD1 matches 8 bases. The junction had 6 bases not matched to a gene; V was cut back by 0 bases and J by 6 bases. Germline assignment: CDR1 SGHNT and CDR2 YYREEE (reference sequence). This CDR3 comprises 15 residues. This CDR3 reads CASSLAGGLGDTQYF. The CDR3 region has the DNA TGTGCCAGCAGCTTGGCAGGGGGCTTAGGCGATACGCAGTATTTT.

This rearrangement joins TRBV11-2 to TRBJ1-4, with 9 bases identical to TRBD1. Germline loops: CDR1 SGHAT, CDR2 FQNNGV. This CDR3 contains 15 residues. The V segment lost 0 bases and the J segment 7 bases; nucleotides outside the gene matches: 3. The CDR3: CASSLDDRGGEKLFF. In DNA form, the CDR3 reads TGTGCCAGCAGCTTAGACGACAGGGGGGGTGAAAAACTGTTTTTT.